This is a list of T cell receptor beta chains from one sample in a study of preoperative IRX-2 immunotherapy in early breast cancer. Assay: immunoSEQ multiplex PCR; the TCRdb copy retains only in-frame clones and omits some. This sample yields roughly 5,300 clones, of which roughly two thirds are seen a single time; around 15% belongs to the top ten. Specimen: tumor tissue, collected before IRX-2 immunotherapy. The source of these receptors is a human donor with breast cancer. Each CDR3 is given without its conserved first and last residue.

CDR3aa: ASSLAAGQLYMNTEAF; j_gene: TRBJ1-1; v_gene: TRBV5-1
CDR3aa: ASSVLQGAYEQY; j_gene: TRBJ2-7; v_gene: TRBV5-1
CDR3aa: ASKERDSRADTQY; j_gene: TRBJ2-3; v_gene: TRBV19
CDR3aa: ASERGWDTGELF; j_gene: TRBJ2-2; v_gene: TRBV5-1
CDR3aa: ASSIARDRGYEQY; j_gene: TRBJ2-7; v_gene: TRBV19
CDR3aa: ASSSPSPTGNTIY; j_gene: TRBJ1-3; v_gene: TRBV18
CDR3aa: AWSGGYEQY; j_gene: TRBJ2-7; v_gene: TRBV30
CDR3aa: ASSVGFYGYT; j_gene: TRBJ1-2; v_gene: TRBV19
CDR3aa: ASRTVSGRGLNEQF; j_gene: TRBJ2-1; v_gene: TRBV6-8
CDR3aa: ASSLELAGLSYEQY; j_gene: TRBJ2-7; v_gene: TRBV8-2
CDR3aa: ASSSRTGGISGANVLT; j_gene: TRBJ2-6; v_gene: TRBV18
CDR3aa: SVREAVNEKLF; j_gene: TRBJ1-4; v_gene: TRBV29-1
CDR3aa: ASKGIYYGYT; j_gene: TRBJ1-2; v_gene: TRBV19
CDR3aa: ASSTGTGFWYEQY; j_gene: TRBJ2-7; v_gene: TRBV19